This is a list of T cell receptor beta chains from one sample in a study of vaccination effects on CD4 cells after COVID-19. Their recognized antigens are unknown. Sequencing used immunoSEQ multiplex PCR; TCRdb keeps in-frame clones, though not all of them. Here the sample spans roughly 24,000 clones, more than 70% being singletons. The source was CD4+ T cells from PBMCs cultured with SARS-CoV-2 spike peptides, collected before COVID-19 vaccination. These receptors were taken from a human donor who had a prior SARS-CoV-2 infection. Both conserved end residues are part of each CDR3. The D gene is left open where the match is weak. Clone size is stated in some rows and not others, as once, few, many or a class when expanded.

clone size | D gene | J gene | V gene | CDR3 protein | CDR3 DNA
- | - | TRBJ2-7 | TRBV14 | CASSQGTARLGYEQYF | TGTGCCAGCAGCCAAGGGACAGCCCGTTTAGGCTACGAGCAGTACTTC
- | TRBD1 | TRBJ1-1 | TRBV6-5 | CASKEGARDTEAFF | TGTGCCAGCAAGGAGGGGGCGAGGGACACTGAAGCTTTCTTT
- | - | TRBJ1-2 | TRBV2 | CASSDAGSYGYTF | TGTGCCAGCAGTGATGCAGGGTCCTATGGCTACACCTTC
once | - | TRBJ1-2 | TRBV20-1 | CSASIRFYGYTF | TGCAGTGCTAGTATCAGGTTCTATGGCTACACCTTC
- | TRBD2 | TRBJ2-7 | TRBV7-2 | CASSASGGAYEQYF | TGTGCCAGCAGCGCTAGCGGGGGGGCCTACGAGCAGTACTTC
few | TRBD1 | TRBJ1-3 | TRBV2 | CASSPGTGQGNTIYF | TGTGCCAGCAGTCCCGGGACAGGGCAGGGAAACACCATATATTTT
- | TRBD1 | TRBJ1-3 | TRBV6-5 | CASSFSRDSAGNTIYF | TGTGCCAGCAGTTTTAGCCGGGACAGTGCTGGAAACACCATATATTTT
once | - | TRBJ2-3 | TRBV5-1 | CASSLRFRTDTQYF | TGCGCCAGCAGTCTGCGCTTCCGCACAGATACGCAGTATTTT
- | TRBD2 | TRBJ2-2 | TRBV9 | CARTTKRGVSGELFF | TGTGCCAGGACTACCAAGCGGGGTGTAAGCGGGGAGCTGTTTTTT
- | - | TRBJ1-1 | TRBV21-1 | CASSPPGHQNMNTEAFF | TGTGCCAGCAGCCCTCCGGGACACCAGAATATGAACACTGAAGCTTTCTTT
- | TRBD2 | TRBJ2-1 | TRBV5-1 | CAALLIGTRSYNEQFF | TGCGCCGCCTTGCTTATAGGGACTAGATCCTACAATGAGCAGTTCTTC
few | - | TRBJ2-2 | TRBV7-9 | CASSLRGQNTGELFF | TGTGCCAGCAGCTTACGGGGACAAAACACCGGGGAGCTGTTTTTT
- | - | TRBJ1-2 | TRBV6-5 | CASSYSSGKNNYGYTF | TGTGCCAGCAGTTACTCGTCCGGGAAAAATAACTATGGCTACACCTTC
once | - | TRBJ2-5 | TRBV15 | CATSRDRGIIKTQYF | TGTGCCACCAGCAGAGATAGGGGCATTATTAAGACCCAGTACTTC
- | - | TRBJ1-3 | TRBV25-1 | CASSEYWGLAGNTIYF | TGTGCCAGCAGTGAATATTGGGGACTTGCTGGAAACACCATATATTTT
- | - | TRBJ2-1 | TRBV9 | CASSVDETSEQFF | TGTGCCAGCAGCGTGGACGAAACTAGTGAGCAGTTCTTC
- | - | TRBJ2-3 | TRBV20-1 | CSASGVYTDTQYF | TGCAGTGCTAGTGGGGTCTACACAGATACGCAGTATTTT
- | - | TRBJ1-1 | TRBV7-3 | CASSEPRSTRSHWDTEAFF | TGTGCCAGCAGCGAACCCCGATCGACACGAAGTCACTGGGACACTGAAGCTTTCTTT
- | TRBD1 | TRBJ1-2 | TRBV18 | CASSPDRTGLGYTF | TGTGCCAGCTCACCAGACCGGACAGGGTTGGGCTACACCTTC
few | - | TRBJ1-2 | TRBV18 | CASSPQGANYGYTF | TGTGCCAGCTCACCACAGGGAGCTAACTATGGCTACACCTTC
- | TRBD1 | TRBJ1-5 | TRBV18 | CASSLGQGNQPQHF | TGTGCCAGCTCCCTCGGACAGGGCAATCAGCCCCAGCATTTT
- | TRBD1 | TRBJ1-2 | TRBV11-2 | CASSITPWTGEGYTF | TGTGCCAGCAGCATAACGCCGTGGACAGGGGAAGGCTACACCTTC
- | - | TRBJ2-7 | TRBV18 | CASSFSHRYEQYF | TGTGCCAGCTCCTTCTCCCATCGGTACGAGCAGTACTTC
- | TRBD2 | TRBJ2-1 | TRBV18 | CASSRGTSPRAYNEQFF | TGTGCCAGCTCACGCGGGACTAGCCCGAGGGCCTACAATGAGCAGTTCTTC
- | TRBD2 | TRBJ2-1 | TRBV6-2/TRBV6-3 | CASSYGGPGRGDEQFF | TGTGCCAGCAGTTACGGGGGACCAGGCCGGGGGGATGAGCAGTTCTTC
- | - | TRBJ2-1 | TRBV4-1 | CASSQEPGVAGEPSYNEQFF | TGCGCCAGCAGCCAAGAACCCGGGGTTGCCGGGGAGCCCTCCTACAATGAGCAGTTCTTC
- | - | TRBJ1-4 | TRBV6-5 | CASRGLTNEKLFF | TGTGCCAGCCGGGGGTTAACTAATGAAAAACTGTTTTTT
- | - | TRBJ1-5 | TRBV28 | CASKSPLYQPQHF | TGTGCCAGCAAGTCCCCCTTGTATCAGCCCCAGCATTTT
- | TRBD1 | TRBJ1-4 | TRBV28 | CASSSGQAGEKLFF | TGTGCCAGCAGTTCGGGACAGGCTGGTGAAAAACTGTTTTTT